One and the same sample provided the 4 T cell receptor beta chains below, sequenced in a study of T cells in Graves' hyperthyroidism and ophthalmopathy. Researchers took RNA transcripts and amplified the TCR beta CDR3 regions from them. In the first-round RT-PCR of the TCR CDR3, the HTBI primer set was used. In TCRdb, the multiplex PCR reads were re-called with MiXCR into one record per CDR3 protein. In the table there are 500,000 to 600,000 distinct CDR3 sequences, over 15% of which are singletons. Sequenced: blood. Receptors were obtained from a woman between 18 and 30 years old with Graves' hyperthyroidism.

This clonotype was observed a handful of times. CDR3 protein: CSARDVGGGGAGETQYF. CDR3 nucleotide sequence: TGCAGTGCTAGAGATGTGGGGGGCGGGGGGGCAGGAGAGACCCAGTACTTC. The chain joins TRBV20-1 to TRBJ2-5; 9 bases line up with TRBD2. CDR3 length: 17 residues. From germline, CDR1 is DFQATT and CDR2 SNEGSKA (reference sequence). V lost 0 bases and J lost 4; bases outside the gene matches: 12.

The sample holds many counts of this clonotype. The J gene is TRBJ2-3, the V gene TRBV30; TRBD2 matches 7 bases. The length of the CDR3 is 16 residues. The germline gives CDR1 GTSNPN, CDR2 SVGIG (reference sequence). J lost 6 bases, V lost 3 bases, and 15 bases had no gene match. The CDR3 is CAWSAFDGGSSDTQYF. The CDR3 bases are TGTGCCTGGAGCGCCTTTGATGGCGGGAGTTCGGATACGCAGTATTTT.

Many counts were recorded for this clonotype. The CDR3 DNA reads as TGTGCCAGCAGCAAAACTGAGTCCACTGAAGCTTTCTTT. This translates into CASSKTESTEAFF. The chain joins TRBV12-3 or TRBV12-4 to TRBJ1-1; D gene ambiguous. This CDR3 comprises 13 residues. Trimming removed 6 bases at V and 4 bases at J, with 12 bases between.

This clonotype has ten or more counts. The gene calls are TRBV4-3 and TRBJ2-7, with D perhaps TRBD2 (6 bases). CDR3 length: 13 amino acids. Germline CDR1 and CDR2: LGHNA and YSLEER. V was trimmed by 3 bases and J by 2 bases, leaving 8 bases between them. This chain's CDR3 is CASSHPGAYEQYF. The CDR3 coding sequence is TGCGCCAGCAGCCACCCGGGAGCCTACGAGCAGTACTTC.